This T cell receptor beta chain emerged from a study of blood T cell repertoires in COVID-19. Study summary: From the United States, Italy and Spain came samples of acute and convalescent COVID-19. Sample material is recorded as cDNA or gDNA derived from T cells, B-cell-depleted T cells, or PBMCs.

The CDR3 is made up of 14 amino acids. V was shortened by 4 bases and J by 0 bases, with 11 bases between the two germline ends. Per germline, CDR1 SGHRS and CDR2 YFSETQ. In the study's own analysis: Amplification of reference gene primers was used by the study to estimate nucleated cell counts. Libraries were prepared by immunoSEQ multiplex PCR; TCRdb keeps only in-frame clonotypes and omits some of them. D and trimming come from the DNA, and the V and J calls and clone size come from that table. The sample shows around 97,000 clones, about 90% of them seen only once. V is TRBV5-1 and J is TRBJ2-7; D remains unclear. The sample comprised peripheral blood. This sequence was found in a man aged 45-60 years in a cohort sampled during active COVID-19. CDR3 sequence (DNA): TGCGCCAGCAGCCCTGAGGCCATCTCCTACGAGCAGTACTTC. Amino acids: CASSPEAISYEQYF.